The clone carrying this T cell receptor (beta chain) was picked up a small number of times. Antigen specificity is unknown. One entry per CDR3 protein, called by TCRdb with MiXCR from the 5' RACE reads. The data hold about 340,000 distinct CDR3 sequences, with roughly 20% observed a single time. V was cut by 6 bases and J by 1 base, with 15 bases left in between. The CDR3 has 15 amino acids. Germline V CDR1 and CDR2: SEHNR, FQNEAQ (reference sequence). The data derive from a study of T-cell memory formation after mild COVID-19. Study as a whole: TCR clustering was largely donor specific.

Findings of the study overall: Clones that contracted clustered mainly in CM and EM if CD4+ and in EMRA if CD8+. The authors left the SARS-CoV-2 specificity of second-wave clones peaking on day 37 unconfirmed.

The sample taken for sequencing was PBMCs or a T cell subset sorted from them (not recorded which). The clonotype comes from an adult woman who had mild COVID-19 (a few samples of this study predate the infection). Cell type and time point are not known. The chain employs TRBV7-9 and TRBJ1-1; D not resolved. The CDR3 spells CASSPYGRQNTEAFF. The CDR3 region has the DNA TGTGCCAGCAGTCCTTATGGACGGCAGAACACTGAAGCTTTCTTT.